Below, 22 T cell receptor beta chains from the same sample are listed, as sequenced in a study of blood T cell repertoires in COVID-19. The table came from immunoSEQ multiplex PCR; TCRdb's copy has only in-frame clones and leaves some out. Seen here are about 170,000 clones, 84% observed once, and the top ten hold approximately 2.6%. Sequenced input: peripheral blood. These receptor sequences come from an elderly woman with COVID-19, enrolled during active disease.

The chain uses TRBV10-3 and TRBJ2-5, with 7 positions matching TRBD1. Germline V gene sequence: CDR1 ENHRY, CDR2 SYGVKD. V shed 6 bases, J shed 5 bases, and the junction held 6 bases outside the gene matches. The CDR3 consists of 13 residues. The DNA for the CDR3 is TGTGCCATCAGCTCACAGGGGTGGGAGACCCAGTACTTC. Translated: CAISSQGWETQYF.

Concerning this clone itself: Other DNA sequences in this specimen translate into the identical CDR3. The CDR3 protein is CASSPLAGGSTDTQYF. In DNA, the CDR3 is TGTGCCAGCTCACCACTAGCGGGAGGGAGCACAGATACGCAGTATTTT. This rearrangement joins TRBV18 to TRBJ2-3, with 11 bases that match TRBD2. The trim removed 1 base at V and 0 bases at J, leaving 0 bases unmatched. The CDR3 spans 16 residues. The germline gives CDR1 KGHSH, CDR2 LQKENI.

The DNA for the CDR3 is TGTGCCAGCAGTTACTCGAATGGGGCTATCTATGGCTACACCTTC. It encodes CASSYSNGAIYGYTF. This rearrangement joins TRBV6-2 or TRBV6-3 to TRBJ1-2, with D perhaps TRBD1 (5 bases). Germline CDR1 is MNHEY and CDR2 is SVGEGT. This CDR3 is 15 amino acids long. Trimming cost V 0 bases and J 4 bases, with 12 bases left between them.

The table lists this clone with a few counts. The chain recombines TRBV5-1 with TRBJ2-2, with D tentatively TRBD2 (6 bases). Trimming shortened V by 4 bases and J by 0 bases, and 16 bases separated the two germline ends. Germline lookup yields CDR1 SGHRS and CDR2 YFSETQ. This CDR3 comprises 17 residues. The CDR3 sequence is CASSLSLGLSNTGELFF. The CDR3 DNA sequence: TGCGCCAGCAGCCTGAGCTTGGGACTCTCGAACACCGGGGAGCTGTTTTTT.

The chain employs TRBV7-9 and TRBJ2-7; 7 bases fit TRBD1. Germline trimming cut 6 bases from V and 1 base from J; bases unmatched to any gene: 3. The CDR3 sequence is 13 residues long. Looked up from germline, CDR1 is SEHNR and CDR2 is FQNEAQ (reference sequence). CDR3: CASSRDSSYEQYF. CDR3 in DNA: TGTGCCAGCAGTCGGGACAGTTCCTACGAGCAGTACTTC.

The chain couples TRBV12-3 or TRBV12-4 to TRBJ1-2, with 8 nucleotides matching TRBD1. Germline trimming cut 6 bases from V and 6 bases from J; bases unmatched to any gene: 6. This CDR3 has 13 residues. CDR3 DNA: TGTGCCAGCAGACCGACAGGGGCGAATGGCTACACCTTC. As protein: CASRPTGANGYTF.

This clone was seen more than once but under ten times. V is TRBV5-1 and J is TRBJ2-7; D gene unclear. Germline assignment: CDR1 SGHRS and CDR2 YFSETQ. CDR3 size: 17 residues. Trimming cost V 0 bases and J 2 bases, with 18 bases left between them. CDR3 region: CASSLGILGQVTYEQYF. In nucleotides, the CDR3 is TGCGCCAGCAGCTTGGGGATTTTGGGCCAGGTAACCTACGAGCAGTACTTC.

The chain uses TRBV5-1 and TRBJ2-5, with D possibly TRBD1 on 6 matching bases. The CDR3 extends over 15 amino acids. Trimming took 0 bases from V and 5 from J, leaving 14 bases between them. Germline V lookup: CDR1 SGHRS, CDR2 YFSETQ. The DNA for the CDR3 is TGCGCCAGCAGCTTGGACAGGGTAGTGTTGGAGACCCAGTACTTC. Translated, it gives CASSLDRVVLETQYF. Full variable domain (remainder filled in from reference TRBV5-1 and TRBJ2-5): KAGVTQTPRYLIKTRGQQVTLSCSPISGHRSVSWYQQTPGQGLQFLFEYFSETQRNKGNFPGRFSGRQFSNSRSEMNVSTLELGDSALYLCASSLDRVVLETQYFGPGTRLLVL.

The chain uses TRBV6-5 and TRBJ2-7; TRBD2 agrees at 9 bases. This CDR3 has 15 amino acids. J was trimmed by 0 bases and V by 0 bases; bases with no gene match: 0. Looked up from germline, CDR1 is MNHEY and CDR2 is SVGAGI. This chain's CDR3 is CASSYSLAGSYEQYF. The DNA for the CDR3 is TGTGCCAGCAGTTACTCACTAGCGGGCTCCTACGAGCAGTACTTC.

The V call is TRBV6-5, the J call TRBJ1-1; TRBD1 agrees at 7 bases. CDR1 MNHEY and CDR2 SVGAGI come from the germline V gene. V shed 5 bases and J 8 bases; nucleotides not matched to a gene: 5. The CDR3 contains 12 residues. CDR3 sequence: CASSNRDREAFF. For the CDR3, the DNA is TGTGCCAGCAGTAACCGGGACAGAGAAGCTTTCTTT.

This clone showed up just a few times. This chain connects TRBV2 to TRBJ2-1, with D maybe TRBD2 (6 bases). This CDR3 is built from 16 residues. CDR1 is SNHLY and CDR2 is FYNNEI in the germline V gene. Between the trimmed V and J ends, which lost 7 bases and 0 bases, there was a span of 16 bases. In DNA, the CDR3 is TGTGCCAGCAACCTGGGGACTGGAAGCTCCTACAATGAGCAGTTCTTC. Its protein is CASNLGTGSSYNEQFF.

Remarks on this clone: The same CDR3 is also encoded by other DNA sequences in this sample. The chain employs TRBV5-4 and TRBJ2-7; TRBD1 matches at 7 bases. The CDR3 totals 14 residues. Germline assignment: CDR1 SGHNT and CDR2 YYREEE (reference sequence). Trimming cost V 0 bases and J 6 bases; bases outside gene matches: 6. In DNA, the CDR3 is TGTGCCAGCAGCTTGGGACAGGGCTTCGGCGAGCAGTACTTC. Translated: CASSLGQGFGEQYF.

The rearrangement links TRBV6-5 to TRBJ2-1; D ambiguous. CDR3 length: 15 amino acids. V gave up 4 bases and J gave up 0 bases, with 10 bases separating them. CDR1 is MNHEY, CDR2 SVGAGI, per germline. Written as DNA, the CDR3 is TGTGCCAGCAGTTCCCCGACGGGCTCCTACAATGAGCAGTTCTTC. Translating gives CASSSPTGSYNEQFF.

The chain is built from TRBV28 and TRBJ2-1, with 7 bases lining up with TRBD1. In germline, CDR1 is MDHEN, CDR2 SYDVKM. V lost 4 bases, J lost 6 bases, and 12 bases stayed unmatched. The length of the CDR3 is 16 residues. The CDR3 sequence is CASSSTGTVKTNEQFF. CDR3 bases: TGTGCCAGCAGTTCCACCGGGACAGTAAAAACCAATGAGCAGTTCTTC.

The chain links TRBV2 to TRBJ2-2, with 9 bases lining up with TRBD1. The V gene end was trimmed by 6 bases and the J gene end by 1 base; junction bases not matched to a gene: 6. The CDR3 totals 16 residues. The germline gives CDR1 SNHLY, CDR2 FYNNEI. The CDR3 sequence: CASSLEGQGNTGELFF. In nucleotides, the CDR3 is TGTGCCAGCAGCTTAGAGGGACAGGGGAACACCGGGGAGCTGTTTTTT. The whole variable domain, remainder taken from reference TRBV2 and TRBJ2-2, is EPEVTQTPSHQVTQMGQEVILRCVPISNHLYFYWYRQILGQKVEFLVSFYNNEISEKSEIFDDQFSVERPDGSNFTLKIRSTKLEDSAMYFCASSLEGQGNTGELFFGEGSRLTVL.

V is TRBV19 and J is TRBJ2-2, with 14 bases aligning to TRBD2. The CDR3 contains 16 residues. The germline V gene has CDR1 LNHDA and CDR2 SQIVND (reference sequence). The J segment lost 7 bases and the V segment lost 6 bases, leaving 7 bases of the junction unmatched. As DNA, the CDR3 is TGTGCCAGTAGATCACCGGGACTAGCGGGAGTCGGGGAGCTGTTTTTT. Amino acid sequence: CASRSPGLAGVGELFF.

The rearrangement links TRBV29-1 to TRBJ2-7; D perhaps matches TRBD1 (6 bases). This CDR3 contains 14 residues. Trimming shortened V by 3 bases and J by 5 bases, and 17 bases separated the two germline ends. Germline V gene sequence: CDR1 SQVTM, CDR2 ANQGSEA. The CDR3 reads CSVDRGTGWNEQYF. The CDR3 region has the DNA TGCAGCGTTGATAGGGGTACAGGGTGGAACGAGCAGTACTTC.

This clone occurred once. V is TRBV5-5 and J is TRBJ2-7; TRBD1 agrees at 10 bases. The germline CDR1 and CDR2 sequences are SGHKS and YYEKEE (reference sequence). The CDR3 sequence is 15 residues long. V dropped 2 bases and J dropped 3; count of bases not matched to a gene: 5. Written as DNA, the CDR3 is TGTGCCAGCAGCTTAGGACAGGGGGAAGGCTACGAGCAGTACTTC. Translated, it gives CASSLGQGEGYEQYF.

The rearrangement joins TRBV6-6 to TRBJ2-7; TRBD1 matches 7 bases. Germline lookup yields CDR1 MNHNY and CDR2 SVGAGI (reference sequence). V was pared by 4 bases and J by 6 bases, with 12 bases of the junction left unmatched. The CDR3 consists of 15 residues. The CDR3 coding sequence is TGTGCCAGCAGTTGGGCCCCCTGGACAGGAGGCGAGCAGTACTTC. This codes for CASSWAPWTGGEQYF.

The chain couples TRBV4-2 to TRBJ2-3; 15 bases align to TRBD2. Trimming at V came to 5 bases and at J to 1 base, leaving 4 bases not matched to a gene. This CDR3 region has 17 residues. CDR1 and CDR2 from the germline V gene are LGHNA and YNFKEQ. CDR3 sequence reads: CASSSRTSGGGTDTQYF. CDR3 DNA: TGTGCCAGCAGCTCCCGGACTAGCGGGGGGGGCACAGATACGCAGTATTTT.

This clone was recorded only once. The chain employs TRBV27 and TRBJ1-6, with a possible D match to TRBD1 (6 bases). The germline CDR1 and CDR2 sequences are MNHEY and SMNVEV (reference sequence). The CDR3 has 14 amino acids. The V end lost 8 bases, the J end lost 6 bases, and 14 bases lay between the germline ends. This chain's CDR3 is CASGPGQFNSPLHF. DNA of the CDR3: TGTGCCAGCGGCCCCGGACAGTTTAATTCACCCCTCCACTTT.

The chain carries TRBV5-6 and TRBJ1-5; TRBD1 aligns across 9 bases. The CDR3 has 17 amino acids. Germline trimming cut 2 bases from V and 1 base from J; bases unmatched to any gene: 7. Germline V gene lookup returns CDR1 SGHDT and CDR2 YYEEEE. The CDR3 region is CASSFFRQGVSNQPQHF. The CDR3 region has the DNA TGTGCCAGCAGCTTTTTCCGACAGGGGGTCAGCAATCAGCCCCAGCATTTT.